These T cell receptor beta chains were read from a single sample in a study of T cell changes during pregnancy in multiple sclerosis. Sequenced by immunoSEQ multiplex PCR; TCRdb stores in-frame clones only, minus some. The sample lists tens of thousands of clones, over 90% seen once, with 2.6% in the top ten. The sequencing used CD8+ T cells from peripheral blood mononuclear cells, collected in the third trimester of pregnancy. The receptor source for this set is a female donor with multiple sclerosis, enrolled in a pregnancy study. Both conserved end residues are part of each CDR3. A D gene is named only where the DNA matches it firmly. Clone size is given for some rows only: seen once, a few or many times, or a class if the clone is expanded.

d_gene: .
j_gene: TRBJ2-7
abundance: few
v_gene: TRBV9
CDR3nt: TGTGCCAGCAGCGGGCCCTCGGGGGGCTTTGGCGAGCAGTACTTC
CDR3aa: CASSGPSGGFGEQYF

d_gene: TRBD2
j_gene: TRBJ2-1
abundance: .
v_gene: TRBV19
CDR3nt: TGTGCCAGTAGCCAACATAGCGGGAGAGGTGAGCAGTTCTTC
CDR3aa: CASSQHSGRGEQFF

d_gene: .
j_gene: TRBJ1-1
abundance: .
v_gene: TRBV19
CDR3nt: TGTGCCAGTAGTATAGGGGGGGTTGGGACTGAAGCTTTCTTT
CDR3aa: CASSIGGVGTEAFF

d_gene: .
j_gene: TRBJ2-7
abundance: .
v_gene: TRBV27
CDR3nt: TGTGCCAGCGGCATAAGCTACGAGCAGTACTTC
CDR3aa: CASGISYEQYF

d_gene: TRBD2
j_gene: TRBJ2-1
abundance: .
v_gene: TRBV4-2
CDR3nt: TGTGCCAGCAGCCAAGATACGAGGGAATCGGGAGGGCCCTACAATGAGCAGTTCTTC
CDR3aa: CASSQDTRESGGPYNEQFF

d_gene: TRBD1
j_gene: TRBJ2-1
abundance: .
v_gene: TRBV29-1
CDR3nt: TGCAGCGTTCGCGGACAGGGGGCCGACTCCGGGACAAATGAGCAGTTCTTC
CDR3aa: CSVRGQGADSGTNEQFF

d_gene: TRBD1
j_gene: TRBJ1-2
abundance: .
v_gene: TRBV18
CDR3nt: TGTGCCAGCTCACCGCCGACAGGGGACTATGGCTACACCTTC
CDR3aa: CASSPPTGDYGYTF

d_gene: .
j_gene: TRBJ2-3
abundance: .
v_gene: TRBV19
CDR3nt: TGTGCCGTAGCCCGCGGCGCGGCTAGCACAGATACGCAGTATTTT
CDR3aa: CAVARGAASTDTQYF

d_gene: TRBD2
j_gene: TRBJ2-1
abundance: .
v_gene: TRBV19
CDR3nt: TGTGCCAGTAGTATAGGGTGGGTAAGGACTAGCGGGGCCCTATCCTACAATGAGCAGTTCTTC
CDR3aa: CASSIGWVRTSGALSYNEQFF

d_gene: .
j_gene: TRBJ2-1
abundance: .
v_gene: TRBV7-9
CDR3nt: TGTGCCAGCACCCCAGAGGGGACACTAACCTACAATGAGCAGTTCTTC
CDR3aa: CASTPEGTLTYNEQFF

d_gene: TRBD2
j_gene: TRBJ2-1
abundance: .
v_gene: TRBV14
CDR3nt: TGTGCCAGCAGCCAAGAAGGCGCGGGAGGGTACAATGAGCAGTTCTTC
CDR3aa: CASSQEGAGGYNEQFF

d_gene: TRBD1
j_gene: TRBJ2-7
abundance: .
v_gene: TRBV6-1
CDR3nt: TGTGCCAGCACCGGACAGGACTACGAGCAGTACTTC
CDR3aa: CASTGQDYEQYF

d_gene: .
j_gene: TRBJ2-5
abundance: once
v_gene: TRBV9
CDR3nt: TGTGCCAGCAGCCATGGGGGGGGCCGAGAGACCCAGTACTTC
CDR3aa: CASSHGGGRETQYF

d_gene: .
j_gene: TRBJ1-1
abundance: .
v_gene: TRBV6-5
CDR3nt: TGTGCCAGCAGGGTTGTCGGGGGGAACACTGAAGCTTTCTTT
CDR3aa: CASRVVGGNTEAFF

d_gene: .
j_gene: TRBJ2-1
abundance: once
v_gene: TRBV30
CDR3nt: TGTGCCTGGAGTGTAAACCGGTACAATGAGCAGTTCTTC
CDR3aa: CAWSVNRYNEQFF

d_gene: .
j_gene: TRBJ2-1
abundance: .
v_gene: TRBV13
CDR3nt: TGTGCCAGCACAGCGGAATCCTACAATGAGCAGTTCTTC
CDR3aa: CASTAESYNEQFF

d_gene: TRBD1
j_gene: TRBJ1-1
abundance: once
v_gene: TRBV27
CDR3nt: TGTGCCAGCAGGGGACAGGGAACTCGGAACACTGAAGCTTTCTTT
CDR3aa: CASRGQGTRNTEAFF

d_gene: TRBD1
j_gene: TRBJ2-1
abundance: .
v_gene: TRBV7-3
CDR3nt: TGTGCCAGCAGCTCGACAGGGTCGGTCGCAGATGAGCAGTTCTTC
CDR3aa: CASSSTGSVADEQFF

d_gene: TRBD2
j_gene: TRBJ2-7
abundance: few
v_gene: TRBV6-5
CDR3nt: TGTGCCAGCAGGCAATATAACGTCGACCCTAGCGGGCAGTACTTC
CDR3aa: CASRQYNVDPSGQYF

d_gene: .
j_gene: TRBJ2-3
abundance: .
v_gene: TRBV11-2
CDR3nt: TGTGCCAGCAGCCGGACTGAAAGCACAGATACGCAGTATTTT
CDR3aa: CASSRTESTDTQYF

d_gene: TRBD2
j_gene: TRBJ2-3
abundance: .
v_gene: TRBV27
CDR3nt: TGTGCCAGTTCGACTAGCGGGGGAGCAGATACGCAGTATTTT
CDR3aa: CASSTSGGADTQYF

d_gene: TRBD1
j_gene: TRBJ1-1
abundance: .
v_gene: TRBV6-5
CDR3nt: TGTGCCAGCAGTTCCCCGGGACAGGGCGGTTCTGAAGCTTTCTTT
CDR3aa: CASSSPGQGGSEAFF

d_gene: TRBD1
j_gene: TRBJ1-5
abundance: .
v_gene: TRBV2
CDR3nt: TGTGCCAGCCGGGACAGTTATAGCAATCAGCCCCAGCATTTT
CDR3aa: CASRDSYSNQPQHF

d_gene: .
j_gene: TRBJ1-3
abundance: .
v_gene: TRBV9
CDR3nt: TGTGCCAGCAGCGTAGGGGGAGATAGAAACACCATATATTTT
CDR3aa: CASSVGGDRNTIYF

d_gene: .
j_gene: TRBJ1-1
abundance: .
v_gene: TRBV2
CDR3nt: TGTGCCAGCAGTTCCGCCCGGAGGGCTTTCTTT
CDR3aa: CASSSARRAFF

d_gene: .
j_gene: TRBJ2-3
abundance: .
v_gene: TRBV19
CDR3nt: TGTGCCAGTAGTATTGGTGGGAGTAGCACAGATACGCAGTATTTT
CDR3aa: CASSIGGSSTDTQYF

d_gene: .
j_gene: TRBJ2-1
abundance: .
v_gene: TRBV28
CDR3nt: TGTGCCAGCAGTTTGACGACAGAAACCTACAATGAGCAGTTCTTC
CDR3aa: CASSLTTETYNEQFF

d_gene: .
j_gene: TRBJ2-5
abundance: .
v_gene: TRBV25-1
CDR3nt: TGTGCCAGCACGGAGGGACAGATGGAGACCCAGTACTTC
CDR3aa: CASTEGQMETQYF

d_gene: .
j_gene: TRBJ1-1
abundance: once
v_gene: TRBV27
CDR3nt: TGTGCCAGCAGTTTACAGCGACAGACAAGCACTGAAGCTTTCTTT
CDR3aa: CASSLQRQTSTEAFF

d_gene: TRBD1
j_gene: TRBJ2-5
abundance: .
v_gene: TRBV6-5
CDR3nt: TGTGCCAGCAGTTACGGCGCAGGGGGCGTGGAGACCCAGTACTTC
CDR3aa: CASSYGAGGVETQYF

d_gene: .
j_gene: TRBJ1-5
abundance: .
v_gene: TRBV10-1
CDR3nt: TGCGCCAGCAGTTATCGAGTGAGCAATCAGCCCCAGCATTTT
CDR3aa: CASSYRVSNQPQHF

d_gene: .
j_gene: TRBJ1-1
abundance: .
v_gene: TRBV11-1
CDR3nt: TGTGCCAGCAGCTTAGGCGTGGTTGGGAACACTGAAGCTTTCTTT
CDR3aa: CASSLGVVGNTEAFF

d_gene: .
j_gene: TRBJ1-4
abundance: .
v_gene: TRBV2
CDR3nt: TGTGCCAGCAGTGAAGGACAGTCTTTAAATGAAAAACTGTTTTTT
CDR3aa: CASSEGQSLNEKLFF

d_gene: TRBD1
j_gene: TRBJ2-7
abundance: .
v_gene: TRBV10-3
CDR3nt: TGTGCCATTGCTGGCGGGGACAGGGGGAACGAGCAGTACTTC
CDR3aa: CAIAGGDRGNEQYF

d_gene: TRBD2
j_gene: TRBJ2-7
abundance: .
v_gene: TRBV18
CDR3nt: TGTGCCAGCTCACCAACGGTAGCGGGAGGACCCTACGAGCAGTACTTC
CDR3aa: CASSPTVAGGPYEQYF

d_gene: TRBD1
j_gene: TRBJ2-1
abundance: .
v_gene: TRBV11-3
CDR3nt: TGTGCCAGCAGCGAGGGACAGGACAATGAGCAGTTCTTC
CDR3aa: CASSEGQDNEQFF

d_gene: TRBD2
j_gene: TRBJ2-1
abundance: .
v_gene: TRBV9
CDR3nt: TGTGCCAGCAGCCCACCTCTAAGCGGGACCTACAATGAGCAGTTCTTC
CDR3aa: CASSPPLSGTYNEQFF

d_gene: TRBD1
j_gene: TRBJ2-7
abundance: .
v_gene: TRBV19
CDR3nt: TGTGCCAGTAGTATCGGGACAGGGAGTTCCTACGAGCAGTACTTC
CDR3aa: CASSIGTGSSYEQYF

d_gene: .
j_gene: TRBJ2-1
abundance: few
v_gene: TRBV27
CDR3nt: TGTGCCAGCAGTTCTGAGGCGCCAGCCTACAATGAGCAGTTCTTC
CDR3aa: CASSSEAPAYNEQFF

d_gene: .
j_gene: TRBJ1-2
abundance: .
v_gene: TRBV7-2
CDR3nt: TGTGCCAGCAGCTTAGGTGGGGCGGAATATGGCTACACCTTC
CDR3aa: CASSLGGAEYGYTF

d_gene: .
j_gene: TRBJ2-1
abundance: .
v_gene: TRBV11-1
CDR3nt: TGTGCCAGCAGCTTAGCAGGTGGGAGGTACAATGAGCAGTTCTTC
CDR3aa: CASSLAGGRYNEQFF

d_gene: .
j_gene: TRBJ1-1
abundance: .
v_gene: TRBV14
CDR3nt: TGTGCCAGCAGCCCTTCTCTTAACACTGAAGCTTTCTTT
CDR3aa: CASSPSLNTEAFF

d_gene: .
j_gene: TRBJ1-4
abundance: .
v_gene: TRBV21-1
CDR3nt: TGTGCCAGCAGCAAAGACAGGGTGAGGGAAAAACTGTTTTTT
CDR3aa: CASSKDRVREKLFF

d_gene: TRBD2
j_gene: TRBJ2-7
abundance: .
v_gene: TRBV4-1
CDR3nt: TGCGCCAGTTCCCAACTAGCGGCCTACGAGCAGTACTTC
CDR3aa: CASSQLAAYEQYF

d_gene: .
j_gene: TRBJ2-1
abundance: .
v_gene: TRBV13
CDR3nt: TGTGCCAGCAGCTTAAGTACAGGGTGGGGGAATGAGCAGTTCTTC
CDR3aa: CASSLSTGWGNEQFF

d_gene: TRBD2
j_gene: TRBJ2-5
abundance: few
v_gene: TRBV6-6
CDR3nt: TGTGCCAGCAGTTACGTTCTAGCGGGAGTGGAGACCCAGTACTTC
CDR3aa: CASSYVLAGVETQYF

d_gene: TRBD2
j_gene: TRBJ2-7
abundance: .
v_gene: TRBV6-1
CDR3nt: TGTGCCAGCAGTGAAGCAACTAGCGGGAGCAGGGAGCAGTACTTC
CDR3aa: CASSEATSGSREQYF

d_gene: .
j_gene: TRBJ2-3
abundance: .
v_gene: TRBV13
CDR3nt: TGTGCCAGCAGCTTATTGTTAGCGGCTACCCGGAACACAGATACGCAGTATTTT
CDR3aa: CASSLLLAATRNTDTQYF

d_gene: .
j_gene: TRBJ1-2
abundance: .
v_gene: TRBV11-2
CDR3nt: TGTGCCAGCAGCCCCAATCCCACAGGCGTCTATGGCTACACCTTC
CDR3aa: CASSPNPTGVYGYTF

d_gene: TRBD1
j_gene: TRBJ2-7
abundance: .
v_gene: TRBV6-1
CDR3nt: TGTGCCAGCAGTGAAGCCACAGGGGCCTACGAGCAGTACTTC
CDR3aa: CASSEATGAYEQYF

d_gene: .
j_gene: TRBJ2-5
abundance: .
v_gene: TRBV25-1
CDR3nt: TGTGCCAGCAGTGACCCAGGTCACCAAGAGACCCAGTACTTC
CDR3aa: CASSDPGHQETQYF

d_gene: .
j_gene: TRBJ2-7
abundance: .
v_gene: TRBV5-1
CDR3nt: TGCGCCAGCAGCCCATTCCCAGGGAACGAGCAGTACTTC
CDR3aa: CASSPFPGNEQYF

d_gene: .
j_gene: TRBJ2-1
abundance: .
v_gene: TRBV2
CDR3nt: TGTGCCAGCAGGGGGAGTTACAATGAGCAGTTCTTC
CDR3aa: CASRGSYNEQFF

d_gene: .
j_gene: TRBJ1-2
abundance: .
v_gene: TRBV6-6
CDR3nt: TGTGCCAGCAGTTTCGGTGAGATCTATGGCTACACCTTC
CDR3aa: CASSFGEIYGYTF